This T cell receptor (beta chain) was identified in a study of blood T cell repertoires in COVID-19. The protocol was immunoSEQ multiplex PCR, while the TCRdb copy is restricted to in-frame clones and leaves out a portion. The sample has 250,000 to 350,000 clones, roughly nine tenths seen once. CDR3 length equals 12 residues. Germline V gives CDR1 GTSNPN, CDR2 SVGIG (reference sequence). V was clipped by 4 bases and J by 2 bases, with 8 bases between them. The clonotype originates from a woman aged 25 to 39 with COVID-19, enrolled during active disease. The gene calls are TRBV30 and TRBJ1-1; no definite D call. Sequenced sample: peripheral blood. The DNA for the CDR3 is TGTGCCTGGACGGAGAGAAACACTGAAGCTTTCTTT. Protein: CAWTERNTEAFF.